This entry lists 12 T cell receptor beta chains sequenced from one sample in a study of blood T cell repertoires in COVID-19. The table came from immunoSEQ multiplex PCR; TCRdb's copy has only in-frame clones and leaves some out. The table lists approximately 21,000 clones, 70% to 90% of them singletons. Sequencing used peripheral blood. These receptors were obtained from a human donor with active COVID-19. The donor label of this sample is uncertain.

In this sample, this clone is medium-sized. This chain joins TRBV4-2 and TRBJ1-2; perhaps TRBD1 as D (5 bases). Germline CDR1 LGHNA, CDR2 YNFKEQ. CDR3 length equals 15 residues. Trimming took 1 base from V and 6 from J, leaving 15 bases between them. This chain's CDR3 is CASSQVGGTRDGYTF. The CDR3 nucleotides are TGTGCCAGCAGCCAAGTGGGAGGGACGAGGGATGGCTACACCTTC.

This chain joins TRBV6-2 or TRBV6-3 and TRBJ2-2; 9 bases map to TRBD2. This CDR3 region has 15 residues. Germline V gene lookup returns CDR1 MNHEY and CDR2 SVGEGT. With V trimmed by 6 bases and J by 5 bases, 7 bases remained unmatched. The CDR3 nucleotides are TGTGCCAGCAGCCTATTTAGCGGGAGAACCGGGGAGCTGTTTTTT. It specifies CASSLFSGRTGELFF.

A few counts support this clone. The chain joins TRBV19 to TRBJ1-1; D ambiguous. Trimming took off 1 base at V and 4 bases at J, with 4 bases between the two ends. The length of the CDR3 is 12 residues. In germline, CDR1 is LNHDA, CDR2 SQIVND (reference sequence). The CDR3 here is CASSIAGTEAFF. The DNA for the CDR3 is TGTGCCAGTAGTATAGCGGGCACTGAAGCTTTCTTT.

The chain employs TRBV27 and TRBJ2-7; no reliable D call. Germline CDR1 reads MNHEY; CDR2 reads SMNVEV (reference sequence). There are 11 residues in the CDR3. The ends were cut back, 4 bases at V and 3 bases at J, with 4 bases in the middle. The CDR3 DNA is TGTGCCAGCAGTTCCCTCTACGAGCAGTACTTC. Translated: CASSSLYEQYF.

CDR3 coding DNA: TGTGCCAGCAGCCAAGATGGGGCGAGGCAGCCCCAGCATTTT. It encodes CASSQDGARQPQHF. The chain has TRBV3-1 (or the pseudogene TRBV3-2) and TRBJ1-5; possibly TRBD1 for D (5 bases). The germline CDR1 and CDR2 sequences are LGHDT and YNNKEL (reference sequence). V was trimmed by 0 bases and J by 7 bases, leaving 10 bases between them. The CDR3 contains 14 residues.

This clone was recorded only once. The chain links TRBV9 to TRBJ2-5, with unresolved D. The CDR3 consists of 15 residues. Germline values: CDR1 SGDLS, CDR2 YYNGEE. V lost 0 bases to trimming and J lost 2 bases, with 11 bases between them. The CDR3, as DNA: TGTGCCAGCAGCGTAGGGTCGGGTTTTCAAGAGACCCAGTACTTC. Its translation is CASSVGSGFQETQYF. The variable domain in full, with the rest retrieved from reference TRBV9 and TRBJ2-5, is DSGVTQTPKHLITATGQRVTLRCSPRSGDLSVYWYQQSLDQGLQFLIQYYNGEERAKGNILERFSAQQFPDLHSELNLSSLELGDSALYFCASSVGSGFQETQYFGPGTRLLVL.

The CDR3 sequence is CASSPGQGGTEAFF. DNA for the CDR3: TGTGCCAGTAGTCCCGGACAGGGGGGCACTGAAGCTTTCTTT. V is TRBV19 and J is TRBJ1-1; TRBD1 matches at 10 bases. From germline, CDR1 is LNHDA and CDR2 SQIVND (reference sequence). The CDR3 loop spans 14 amino acids. Unmatched junction bases numbered 4, after V lost 5 bases and J lost 4 bases.

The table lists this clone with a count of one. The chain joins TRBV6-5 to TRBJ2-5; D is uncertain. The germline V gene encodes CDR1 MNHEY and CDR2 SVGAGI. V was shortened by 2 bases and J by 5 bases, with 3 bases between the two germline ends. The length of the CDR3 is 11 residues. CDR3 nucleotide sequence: TGTGCCAGCAGTTACGCGGAGACCCAGTACTTC. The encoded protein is CASSYAETQYF.

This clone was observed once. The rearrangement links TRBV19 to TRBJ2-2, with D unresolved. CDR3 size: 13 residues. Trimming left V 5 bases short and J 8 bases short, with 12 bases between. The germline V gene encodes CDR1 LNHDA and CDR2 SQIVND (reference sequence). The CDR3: CASSPSPEGELFF. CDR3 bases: TGTGCCAGTAGTCCTTCCCCAGAAGGGGAGCTGTTTTTT.

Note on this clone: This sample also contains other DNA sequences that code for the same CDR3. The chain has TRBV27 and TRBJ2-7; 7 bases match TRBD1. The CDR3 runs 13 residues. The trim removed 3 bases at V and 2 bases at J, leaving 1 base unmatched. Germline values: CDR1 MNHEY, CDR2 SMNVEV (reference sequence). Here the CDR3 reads CASSLTGPYEQYF. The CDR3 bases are TGTGCCAGCAGTTTGACAGGGCCCTACGAGCAGTACTTC.

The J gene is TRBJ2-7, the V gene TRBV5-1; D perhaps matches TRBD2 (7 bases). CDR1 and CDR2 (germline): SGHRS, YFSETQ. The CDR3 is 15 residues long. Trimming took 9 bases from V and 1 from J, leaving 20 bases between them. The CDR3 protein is CATKYREGFSYEQYF. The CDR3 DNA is TGCGCCACAAAATACAGGGAGGGTTTTTCCTACGAGCAGTACTTC. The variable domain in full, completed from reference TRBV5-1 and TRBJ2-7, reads KAGVTQTPRYLIKTRGQQVTLSCSPISGHRSVSWYQQTPGQGLQFLFEYFSETQRNKGNFPGRFSGRQFSNSRSEMNVSTLELGDSALYLCATKYREGFSYEQYFGPGTRLTVT.

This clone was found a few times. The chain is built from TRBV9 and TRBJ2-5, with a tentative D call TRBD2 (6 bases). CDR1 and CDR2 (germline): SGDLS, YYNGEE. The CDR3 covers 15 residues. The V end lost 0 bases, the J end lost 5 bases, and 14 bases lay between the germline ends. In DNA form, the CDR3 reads TGTGCCAGCAGCGTAGCAGGGACTTGGAGGGAGACCCAGTACTTC. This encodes CASSVAGTWRETQYF.